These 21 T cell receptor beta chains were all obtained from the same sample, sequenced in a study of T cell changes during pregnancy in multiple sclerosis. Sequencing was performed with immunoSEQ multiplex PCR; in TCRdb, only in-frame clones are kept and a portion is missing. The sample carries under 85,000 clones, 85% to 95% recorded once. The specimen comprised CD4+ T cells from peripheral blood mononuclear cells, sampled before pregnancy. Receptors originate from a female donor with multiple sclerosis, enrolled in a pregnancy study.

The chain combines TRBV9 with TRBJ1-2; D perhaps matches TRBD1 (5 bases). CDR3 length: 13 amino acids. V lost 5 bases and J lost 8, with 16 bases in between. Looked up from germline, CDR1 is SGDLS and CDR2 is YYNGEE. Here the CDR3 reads CASREGQGRGYTF. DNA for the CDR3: TGTGCCAGCAGGGAGGGGCAGGGACGAGGCTACACCTTC.

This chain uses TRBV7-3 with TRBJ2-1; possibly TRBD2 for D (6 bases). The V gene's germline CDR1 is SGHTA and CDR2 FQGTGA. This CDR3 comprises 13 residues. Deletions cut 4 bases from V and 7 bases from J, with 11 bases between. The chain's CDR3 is CASSSGLFNEQFF. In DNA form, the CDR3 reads TGTGCCAGCAGCTCGGGACTCTTTAATGAGCAGTTCTTC.

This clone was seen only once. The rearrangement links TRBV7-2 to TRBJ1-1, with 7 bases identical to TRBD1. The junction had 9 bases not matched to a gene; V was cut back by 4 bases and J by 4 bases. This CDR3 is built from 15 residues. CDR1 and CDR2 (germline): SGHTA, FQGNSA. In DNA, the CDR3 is TGTGCCAGCAGCTCCCGGACAGGTTGGGGCACTGAAGCTTTCTTT. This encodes CASSSRTGWGTEAFF.

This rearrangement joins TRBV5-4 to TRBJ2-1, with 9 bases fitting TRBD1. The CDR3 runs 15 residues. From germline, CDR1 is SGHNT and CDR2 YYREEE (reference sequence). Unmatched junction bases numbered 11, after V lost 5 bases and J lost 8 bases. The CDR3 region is CASSSPGQGRDEQFF. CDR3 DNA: TGTGCCAGCAGTTCCCCTGGACAGGGGCGAGATGAGCAGTTCTTC.

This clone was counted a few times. In DNA form, the CDR3 reads TGTGCCAGCAGTGACTCTATGTTCTCACCCCTCCACTTT. Amino acid sequence: CASSDSMFSPLHF. The chain couples TRBV6-4 to TRBJ1-6; D is uncertain. Looked up from germline, CDR1 is MRHNA and CDR2 is SNTAGT. V was cut by 0 bases and J by 10 bases, with 7 bases left in between. CDR3 length equals 13 residues.

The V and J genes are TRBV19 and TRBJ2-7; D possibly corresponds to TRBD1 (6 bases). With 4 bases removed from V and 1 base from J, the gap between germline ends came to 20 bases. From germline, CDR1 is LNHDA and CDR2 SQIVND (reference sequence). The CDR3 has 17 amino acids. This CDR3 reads CASSSSRSDRGSYEQYF. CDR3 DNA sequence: TGTGCCAGTAGTAGCAGCAGATCGGACAGAGGGTCCTACGAGCAGTACTTC.

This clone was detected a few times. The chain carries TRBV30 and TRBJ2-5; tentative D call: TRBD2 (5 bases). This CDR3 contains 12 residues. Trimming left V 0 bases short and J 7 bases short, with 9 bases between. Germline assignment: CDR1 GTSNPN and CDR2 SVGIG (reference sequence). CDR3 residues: CAWSVAEGTQYF. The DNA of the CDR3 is TGTGCCTGGAGTGTGGCCGAGGGGACCCAGTACTTC.

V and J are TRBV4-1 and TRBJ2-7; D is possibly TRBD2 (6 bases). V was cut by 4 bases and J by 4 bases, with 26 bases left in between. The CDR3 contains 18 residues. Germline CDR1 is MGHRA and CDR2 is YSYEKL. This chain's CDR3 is CASSPEEEGTLSYYEQYF. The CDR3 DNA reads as TGCGCCAGCAGCCCCGAAGAGGAGGGGACTCTTAGCTATTACGAGCAGTACTTC.

The CDR3 coding sequence is TGTGCCTGGGGACAGGGTGTTCTGAACGAGCAGTACTTC. Its translation is CAWGQGVLNEQYF. The chain recombines TRBV30 with TRBJ2-7; 8 positions agree with TRBD1. Germline CDR1 is GTSNPN and CDR2 is SVGIG (reference sequence). V lost 5 bases and J lost 5; bases outside the gene matches: 8. This CDR3 is built from 13 residues. The full variable domain, in which reference TRBV30 and TRBJ2-7 provide the parts outside the CDR3, is SQTIHQWPATLVQPVGSPLSLECTVEGTSNPNLYWYRQAAGRGLQLLFYSVGIGQISSEVPQNLSASRPQDRQFILSSKKLLLSDSGFYLCAWGQGVLNEQYFGPGTRLTVT.

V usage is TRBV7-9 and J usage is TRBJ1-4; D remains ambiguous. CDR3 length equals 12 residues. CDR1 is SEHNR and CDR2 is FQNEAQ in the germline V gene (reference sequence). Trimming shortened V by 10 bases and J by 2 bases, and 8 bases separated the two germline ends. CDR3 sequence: CATRGTNEKLFF. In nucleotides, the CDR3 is TGTGCCACACGCGGGACTAATGAAAAACTGTTTTTT.

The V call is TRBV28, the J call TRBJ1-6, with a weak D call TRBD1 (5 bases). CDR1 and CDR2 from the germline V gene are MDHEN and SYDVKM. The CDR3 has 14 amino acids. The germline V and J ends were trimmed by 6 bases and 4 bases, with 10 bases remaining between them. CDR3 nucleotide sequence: TGTGCCAGCAGGGGACTTCCTTATAATTCACCCCTCCACTTT. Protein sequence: CASRGLPYNSPLHF.

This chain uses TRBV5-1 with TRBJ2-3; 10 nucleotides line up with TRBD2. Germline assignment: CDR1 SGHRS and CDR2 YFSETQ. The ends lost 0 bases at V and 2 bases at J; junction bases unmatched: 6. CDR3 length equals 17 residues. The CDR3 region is CASSLELTSGDTDTQYF. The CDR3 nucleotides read TGCGCCAGCAGCTTGGAATTAACTAGCGGGGACACAGATACGCAGTATTTT.

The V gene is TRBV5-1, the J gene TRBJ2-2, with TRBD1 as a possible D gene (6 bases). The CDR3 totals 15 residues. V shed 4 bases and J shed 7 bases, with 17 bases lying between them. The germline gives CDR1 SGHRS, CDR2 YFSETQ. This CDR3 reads CASSQPGHLVGELFF. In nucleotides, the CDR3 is TGCGCCAGCAGCCAACCGGGACATCTTGTCGGGGAGCTGTTTTTT.

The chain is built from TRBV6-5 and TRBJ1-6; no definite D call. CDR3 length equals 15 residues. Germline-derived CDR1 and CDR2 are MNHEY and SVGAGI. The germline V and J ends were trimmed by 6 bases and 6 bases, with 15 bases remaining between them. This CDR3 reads CASSLQRGSNSPLHF. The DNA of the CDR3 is TGTGCCAGCAGCTTACAACGGGGAAGTAATTCACCCCTCCACTTT.

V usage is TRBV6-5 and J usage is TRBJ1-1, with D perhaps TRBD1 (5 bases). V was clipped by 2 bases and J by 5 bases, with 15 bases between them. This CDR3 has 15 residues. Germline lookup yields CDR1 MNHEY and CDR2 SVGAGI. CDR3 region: CASSYRGQGGTEAFF. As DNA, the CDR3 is TGTGCCAGCAGTTACCGAGGGCAGGGAGGAACTGAAGCTTTCTTT.

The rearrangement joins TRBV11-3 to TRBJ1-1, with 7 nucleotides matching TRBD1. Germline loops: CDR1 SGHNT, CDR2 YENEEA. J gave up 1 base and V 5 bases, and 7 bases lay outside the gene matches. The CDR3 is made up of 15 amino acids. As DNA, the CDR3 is TGTGCCAGCAGCGCCGGACAGGCGTCGAACACTGAAGCTTTCTTT. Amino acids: CASSAGQASNTEAFF.

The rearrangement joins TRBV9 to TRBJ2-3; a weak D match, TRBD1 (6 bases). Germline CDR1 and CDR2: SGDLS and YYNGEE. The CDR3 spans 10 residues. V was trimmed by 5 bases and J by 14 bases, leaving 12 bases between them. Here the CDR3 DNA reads TGTGCCAGCAGGCAGGGGTGCATGTATTTT. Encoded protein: CASRQGCMYF. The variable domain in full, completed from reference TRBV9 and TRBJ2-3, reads DSGVTQTPKHLITATGQRVTLRCSPRSGDLSVYWYQQSLDQGLQFLIQYYNGEERAKGNILERFSAQQFPDLHSELNLSSLELGDSALYFCASRQGCMYFGPGTRLTVL.

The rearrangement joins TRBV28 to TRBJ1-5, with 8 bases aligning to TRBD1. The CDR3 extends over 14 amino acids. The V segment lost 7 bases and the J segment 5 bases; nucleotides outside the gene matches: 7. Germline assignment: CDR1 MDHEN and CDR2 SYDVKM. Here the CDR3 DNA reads TGTGCCAGCATCCCGGGACAGGAGTATCAGCCCCAGCATTTT. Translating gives CASIPGQEYQPQHF.

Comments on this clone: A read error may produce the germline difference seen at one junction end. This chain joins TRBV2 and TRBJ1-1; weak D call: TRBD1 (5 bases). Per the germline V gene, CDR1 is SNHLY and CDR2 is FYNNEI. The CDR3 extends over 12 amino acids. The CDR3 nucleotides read TGTGCCAGCAGAGAAGGGGAGCCTGAAGCTTTCTTT. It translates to CASREGEPEAFF.

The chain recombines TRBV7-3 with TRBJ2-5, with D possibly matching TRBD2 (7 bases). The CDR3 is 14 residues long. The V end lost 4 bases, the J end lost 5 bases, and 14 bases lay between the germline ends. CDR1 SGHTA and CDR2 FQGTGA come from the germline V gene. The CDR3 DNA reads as TGTGCCAGCAGCTCTAGGGGGGGCCCGGAGACCCAGTACTTC. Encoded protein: CASSSRGGPETQYF. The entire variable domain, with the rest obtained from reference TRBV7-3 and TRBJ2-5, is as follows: GAGVSQTPSNKVTEKGKYVELRCDPISGHTALYWYRQSLGQGPEFLIYFQGTGAADDSGLPNDRFFAVRPEGSVSTLKIQRTERGDSAVYLCASSSRGGPETQYFGPGTRLLVL.

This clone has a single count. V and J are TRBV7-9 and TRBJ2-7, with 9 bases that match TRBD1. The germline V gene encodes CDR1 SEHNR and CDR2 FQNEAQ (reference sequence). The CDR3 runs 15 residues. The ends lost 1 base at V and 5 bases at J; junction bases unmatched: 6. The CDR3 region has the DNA TGTGCCAGCAGCTTAGATAGGACAGGGGACCACGAGCAGTACTTC. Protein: CASSLDRTGDHEQYF.